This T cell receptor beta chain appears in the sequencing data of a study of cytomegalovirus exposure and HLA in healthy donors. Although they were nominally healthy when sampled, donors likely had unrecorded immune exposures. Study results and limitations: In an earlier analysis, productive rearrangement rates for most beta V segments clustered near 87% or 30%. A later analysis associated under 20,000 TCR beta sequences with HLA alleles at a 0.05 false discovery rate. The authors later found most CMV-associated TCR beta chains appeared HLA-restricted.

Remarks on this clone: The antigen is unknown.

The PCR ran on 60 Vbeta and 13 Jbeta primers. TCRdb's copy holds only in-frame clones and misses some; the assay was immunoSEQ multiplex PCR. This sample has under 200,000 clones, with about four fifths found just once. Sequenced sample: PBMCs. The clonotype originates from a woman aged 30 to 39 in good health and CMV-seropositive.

The CDR3 loop reads CASSQDWIGQGSYEQYF. Here the CDR3 DNA reads TGCGCCAGCAGCCAAGATTGGATAGGACAGGGATCCTACGAGCAGTACTTC. The chain has TRBV4-3 and TRBJ2-7; 8 bases are shared with TRBD1. The CDR3 covers 17 residues. The germline V gene encodes CDR1 LGHNA and CDR2 YSLEER. V trimming: 0 bases; J trimming: 1 base; junction bases outside the gene matches: 8.